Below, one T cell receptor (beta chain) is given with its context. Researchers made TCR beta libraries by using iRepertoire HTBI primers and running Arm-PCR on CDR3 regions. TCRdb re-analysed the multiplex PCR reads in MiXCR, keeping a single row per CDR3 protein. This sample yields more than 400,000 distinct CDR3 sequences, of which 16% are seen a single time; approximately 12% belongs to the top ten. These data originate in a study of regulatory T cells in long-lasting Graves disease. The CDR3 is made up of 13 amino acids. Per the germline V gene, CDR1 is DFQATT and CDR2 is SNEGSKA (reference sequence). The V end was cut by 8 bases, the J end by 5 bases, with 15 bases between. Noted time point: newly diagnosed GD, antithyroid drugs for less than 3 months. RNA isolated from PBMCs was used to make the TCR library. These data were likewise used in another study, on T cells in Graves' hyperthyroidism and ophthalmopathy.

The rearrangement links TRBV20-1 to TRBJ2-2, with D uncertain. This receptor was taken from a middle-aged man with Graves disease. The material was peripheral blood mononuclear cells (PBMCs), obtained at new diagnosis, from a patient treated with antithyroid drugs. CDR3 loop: CSTYSPRTGELFF. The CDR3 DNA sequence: TGCAGTACCTACAGCCCGAGGACCGGGGAGCTGTTTTTT.